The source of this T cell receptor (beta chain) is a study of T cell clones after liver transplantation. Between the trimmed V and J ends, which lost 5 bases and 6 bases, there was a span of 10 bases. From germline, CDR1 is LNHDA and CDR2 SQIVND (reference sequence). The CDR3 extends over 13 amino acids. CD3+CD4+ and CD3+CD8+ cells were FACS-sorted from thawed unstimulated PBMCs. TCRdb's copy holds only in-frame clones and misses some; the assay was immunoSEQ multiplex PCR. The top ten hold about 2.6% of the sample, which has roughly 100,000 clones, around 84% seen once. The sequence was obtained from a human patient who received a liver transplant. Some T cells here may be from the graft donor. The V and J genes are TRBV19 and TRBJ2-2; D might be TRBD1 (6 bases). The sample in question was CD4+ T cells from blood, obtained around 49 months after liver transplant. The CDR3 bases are TGTGCCAGTAGTGGAACAGGGTCCGGGGAGCTGTTTTTT. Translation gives CASSGTGSGELFF.